A selection of T cell receptor beta chains follows, all from one sample in a study of identical twins. One entry per CDR3 protein, called by TCRdb with MiXCR from the 5' RACE reads. The data hold 350,000 or so distinct CDR3 sequences, with approximately 10% observed a single time. The sequencing sample was made of naive T cells sorted from blood. The receptors were sampled from a woman between 50 and 59 years old in good health. CDR3s include the opening cysteine and the closing phenylalanine or tryptophan.

v_call: TRBV30
cdr3_aa: CAWSSRGNNSPLHF

v_call: TRBV12-3/TRBV12-4
cdr3_aa: CASSLNRRGTYEQYF

v_call: TRBV12-3/TRBV12-4
cdr3_aa: CASSLPGQAVAPQHF

v_call: TRBV21-1
cdr3_aa: CASSKARGDRGRHSTDTQYF

v_call: TRBV4-2
cdr3_aa: CASSQKGQGEGTNYGYTF

v_call: TRBV5-1
cdr3_aa: CASSLLLAGGPADTQYF

v_call: TRBV6-5
cdr3_aa: CATKGRSLWGEAFF

v_call: TRBV29-1
cdr3_aa: CSVRKRGVETDTQYF

v_call: TRBV4-2
cdr3_aa: CASSGVIGSLSNIQYF

v_call: TRBV6-5
cdr3_aa: CASSQLQGNDEQYF

v_call: TRBV18
cdr3_aa: CASSQSGSRLNTEAFF

v_call: TRBV28
cdr3_aa: CASSSRTRYEQYF

v_call: TRBV6-5
cdr3_aa: CASSRVGKNTEAFF

v_call: TRBV12-3/TRBV12-4
cdr3_aa: CASSLAERTEAFF

v_call: TRBV11-2
cdr3_aa: CASSLPQDLTINEKLFF

v_call: TRBV3-1
cdr3_aa: CASSQGQGTNTEAFF

v_call: TRBV27
cdr3_aa: CASSLFPSGAGGNTEAFF

v_call: TRBV5-1
cdr3_aa: CASGEGDGFSEQYF

v_call: TRBV29-1
cdr3_aa: CSVEDGTDVYEQYF

v_call: TRBV6-5
cdr3_aa: CASSYGTSDTDTQYF

v_call: TRBV3-1
cdr3_aa: CASSRGVNTGELFF

v_call: TRBV20-1
cdr3_aa: CSALAAGGDTQYF

v_call: TRBV3-1
cdr3_aa: CASSQGNSGPLRIQYF

v_call: TRBV7-9
cdr3_aa: CASSLDAGGNTEAFF

v_call: TRBV5-1
cdr3_aa: CASSSYRGPNYGYTF

v_call: TRBV27
cdr3_aa: CASSLGGTSGLSYEQYF

v_call: TRBV12-3/TRBV12-4
cdr3_aa: CASRGIRKGFDGYTF